Each of the 5 T cell receptor beta chains below was sequenced from the same sample in a study of shared clonotypes between healthy human individuals (dated by TCRdb to the early 2020s). The library was obtained by the immunoSEQ multiplex PCR assay. TCRdb holds this immuneACCESS table with in-frame rearrangements only. Some clones are missing; in checked studies, unresolved V genes explain under half, and the rest has no known cause. The sample includes about 600,000 clones, with approximately 97% observed a single time. Of the sample, 0.045% to 0.06% falls within the top ten clones. The sequencing input was naive CD4+ T cells sorted from blood. In light of the paper, this sample's cell subset or site label describes: CD45RA+ positively selected. These receptors were collected from a woman in her twenties or thirties in good health.

This rearrangement joins TRBV4-1 to TRBJ2-1; a possible D gene is TRBD1 (6 bases). In germline, CDR1 is MGHRA, CDR2 YSYEKL. V lost 2 bases and J lost 5, with 10 bases in between. The CDR3 has 14 amino acids. The CDR3 DNA sequence: TGCGCCAGCAGCCAACCGGGACAAAACAATGAGCAGTTCTTC. Encoded protein: CASSQPGQNNEQFF.

This rearrangement joins TRBV19 to TRBJ1-1; D is unresolved. V was pared by 4 bases and J by 3 bases, with 27 bases between. Germline CDR1 and CDR2: LNHDA and SQIVND (reference sequence). There are 19 residues in the CDR3. The CDR3 region is CASSTPGRRAYPGDTEAFF. The CDR3, as DNA: TGTGCCAGTAGTACTCCTGGGCGGCGAGCTTACCCTGGTGACACTGAAGCTTTCTTT.

This clone was observed a single time. This chain uses TRBV10-2 with TRBJ2-7, with TRBD1 matching over 7 bases. The V segment lost 5 bases and the J segment 3 bases; nucleotides outside the gene matches: 10. The CDR3 is 15 residues long. CDR1 WSHSY and CDR2 SAAADI come from the germline V gene. The CDR3 bases are TGCGCCAGCAGTAAGAACCCGGGACAGCTCTACGAGCAGTACTTC. This gives the protein CASSKNPGQLYEQYF.

This chain uses TRBV19 with TRBJ2-7; TRBD1 aligns across 9 bases. The CDR3 extends over 14 amino acids. CDR1 and CDR2 from the germline V gene are LNHDA and SQIVND (reference sequence). V shed 1 base and J 2 bases; nucleotides not matched to a gene: 0. The CDR3 DNA sequence: TGTGCCAGTAGTATAGGGGACAGGGCCTACGAGCAGTACTTC. Its translation: CASSIGDRAYEQYF.

The J gene is TRBJ2-1, the V gene TRBV28, with D perhaps matching TRBD2 (5 bases). The CDR3 runs 15 residues. In germline, CDR1 is MDHEN, CDR2 SYDVKM. V lost 1 base, J lost 7 bases, and 14 bases lay in between. DNA for the CDR3: TGTGCCAGCAGTTTATATGAGGGTTCGTCGAATGAGCAGTTCTTC. This translates into CASSLYEGSSNEQFF. The full variable domain, rest sourced from reference TRBV28 and TRBJ2-1, is DVKVTQSSRYLVKRTGEKVFLECVQDMDHENMFWYRQDPGLGLRLIYFSYDVKMKEKGDIPEGYSVSREKKERFSLILESASTNQTSMYLCASSLYEGSSNEQFFGPGTRLTVL.